Here is one T cell receptor beta chain with its context. The entry originates in a study of blood T cell repertoires in COVID-19. Study details: Both acute and convalescent COVID-19 samples were obtained from the United States, Italy and Spain.

Between the trimmed V and J ends, which lost 4 bases and 0 bases, there was a span of 16 bases. CDR1 is SGHRS, CDR2 YFSETQ, per germline. The CDR3 contains 16 residues. Some clones are missing from TCRdb's copy, which holds only in-frame ones; the method was immunoSEQ multiplex PCR. Among nearly 250,000 clones listed, about 82% were seen once. The TCR sequence derives from a woman aged 50 to 60 with acute COVID-19. The source material was PBMCs or T cells enriched from blood (not recorded which). The chain carries TRBV5-1 and TRBJ1-1, with D possibly matching TRBD1 (6 bases). The CDR3 bases are TGCGCCAGCAGCGCCTGGGGGGGCCGCCTGAACACTGAAGCTTTCTTT. Its translation: CASSAWGGRLNTEAFF.